Each of the 13 T cell receptor beta chains below was sequenced from the same sample in a study of T cell responses to AZD1222 COVID-19 vaccine. Sequencing used immunoSEQ multiplex PCR; TCRdb keeps in-frame clones, though not all of them. The sample yields 100,000 to 150,000 clones, roughly 91% seen once. Sequenced material: peripheral blood, taken on day 0 of AZD1222 vaccination. Source of these receptors: an adult in good health.

The gene calls are TRBV28 and TRBJ2-7; 9 nucleotides agree with TRBD1. The CDR3 is made up of 15 amino acids. The germline gives CDR1 MDHEN, CDR2 SYDVKM. Trimming cost V 5 bases and J 3 bases; bases outside gene matches: 8. This CDR3 reads CASSPGTGTIYEQYF. Written as DNA, the CDR3 is TGTGCCAGCAGTCCGGGGACAGGGACTATCTACGAGCAGTACTTC.

V usage is TRBV15 and J usage is TRBJ2-2, with a possible D match to TRBD2 (5 bases). The V and J ends lost 5 bases and 6 bases respectively, with 10 bases between them. CDR1 and CDR2 (germline): LNHNV, YYDKDF (reference sequence). The CDR3 spans 13 residues. DNA for the CDR3: TGTGCCACCAGCCAAACTAGATCCGGGGAGCTGTTTTTT. Translated: CATSQTRSGELFF.

The rearrangement links TRBV2 to TRBJ2-3; D gene unclear. This CDR3 contains 11 residues. V was pared by 6 bases and J by 5 bases, with 6 bases between. Germline V CDR1 and CDR2: SNHLY, FYNNEI. In nucleotides, the CDR3 is TGTGCCAGCAGGGCCCAAGATACGCAGTATTTT. Protein sequence: CASRAQDTQYF. The entire variable domain, with the rest obtained from reference TRBV2 and TRBJ2-3, is as follows: EPEVTQTPSHQVTQMGQEVILRCVPISNHLYFYWYRQILGQKVEFLVSFYNNEISEKSEIFDDQFSVERPDGSNFTLKIRSTKLEDSAMYFCASRAQDTQYFGPGTRLTVL.

The chain joins TRBV28 to TRBJ1-4, with 9 bases identical to TRBD1. From germline, CDR1 is MDHEN and CDR2 SYDVKM. The CDR3 covers 12 residues. Germline trimming cut 6 bases from V and 15 bases from J; bases unmatched to any gene: 8. The CDR3 DNA reads TGTGCCAGCAGATCAACGGGACAGGGTTTGTTTTTT. It encodes CASRSTGQGLFF.

The rearrangement joins TRBV13 to TRBJ2-7; 10 positions match TRBD2. There are 13 residues in the CDR3. CDR1 is PRHDT and CDR2 is FYEKMQ in the germline V gene (reference sequence). The trim removed 6 bases at V and 5 bases at J, leaving 4 bases unmatched. The CDR3 loop reads CASRSGRANEQYF. CDR3 in DNA: TGTGCCAGCAGGAGCGGGAGGGCCAACGAGCAGTACTTC.

This sequence joins TRBV2 and TRBJ2-5; 9 bases map to TRBD2. Looked up from germline, CDR1 is SNHLY and CDR2 is FYNNEI. This CDR3 spans 14 amino acids. The J segment lost 5 bases and the V segment lost 8 bases, leaving 9 bases of the junction unmatched. The CDR3 nucleotides are TGTGCCAGCTCCGGACTAGCGACGGAGGAGACCCAGTACTTC. Its protein is CASSGLATEETQYF.

The genes are TRBV15 and TRBJ2-1; 11 bases match TRBD2. The V segment lost 0 bases and the J segment 0 bases; nucleotides outside the gene matches: 7. Germline values: CDR1 LNHNV, CDR2 YYDKDF (reference sequence). The CDR3 consists of 19 residues. This chain's CDR3 is CATSRDPGTSGLSYNEQFF. The CDR3 bases are TGTGCCACCAGCAGAGATCCCGGGACTAGCGGTCTCTCCTACAATGAGCAGTTCTTC.

The gene calls are TRBV5-1 and TRBJ2-1; 13 bases match TRBD2. This CDR3 is 18 amino acids long. Germline V CDR1 and CDR2: SGHRS, YFSETQ. J lost 2 bases, V lost 4 bases, and 9 bases had no gene match. The CDR3 here is CASSAPGLAGRTYNEQFF. In nucleotides, the CDR3 is TGCGCCAGCAGCGCGCCGGGACTAGCGGGGAGAACCTACAATGAGCAGTTCTTC.

The V gene is TRBV4-1, the J gene TRBJ2-7; D possibly corresponds to TRBD1 (5 bases). CDR3 size: 12 residues. The V gene lost 4 bases and the J gene lost 5 bases, with 9 bases spanning the gap. The V gene's germline CDR1 is MGHRA and CDR2 YSYEKL. CDR3 loop: CASSRTRDEQYF. The CDR3 DNA sequence: TGCGCCAGCAGCCGTACCAGGGACGAGCAGTACTTC.

This chain links TRBV15 with TRBJ1-1, with D possibly being TRBD1 (5 bases). The CDR3 spans 15 residues. Per the germline V gene, CDR1 is LNHNV and CDR2 is YYDKDF (reference sequence). V was clipped by 0 bases and J by 5 bases, with 13 bases between them. The CDR3 DNA follows: TGTGCCACCAGCAGAGATCGCCAGGGAAGGACTGAAGCTTTCTTT. Translated: CATSRDRQGRTEAFF. Full variable domain (missing parts from reference TRBV15 and TRBJ1-1): DAMVIQNPRYQVTQFGKPVTLSCSQTLNHNVMYWYQQKSSQAPKLLFHYYDKDFNNEADTPDNFQSRRPNTSFCFLDIRSPGLGDTAMYLCATSRDRQGRTEAFFGQGTRLTVV.

The chain's CDR3 is CASSLGDGQPQHF. The CDR3, as DNA: TGTGCCAGCAGCTTAGGGGACGGTCAGCCCCAGCATTTT. V is TRBV7-9 and J is TRBJ1-5; tentatively, D is TRBD1 (5 bases). The germline V and J ends were trimmed by 1 base and 6 bases, with 7 bases remaining between them. The CDR3 is made up of 13 amino acids. The germline V gene has CDR1 SEHNR and CDR2 FQNEAQ (reference sequence).

This clone was recorded only once. The chain is built from TRBV30 and TRBJ1-2; TRBD1 matches 8 bases. The CDR3 runs to 17 residues. V trimming: 5 bases; J trimming: 4 bases; junction bases outside the gene matches: 18. Germline V gene sequence: CDR1 GTSNPN, CDR2 SVGIG (reference sequence). CDR3 protein: CAWGRTGTTLSGYGYTF. Written as DNA, the CDR3 is TGTGCCTGGGGACGGACAGGGACTACCCTCTCAGGCTATGGCTACACCTTC.

This chain joins TRBV19 and TRBJ1-1; no definite D call. Trimming pared 2 bases from V and 4 bases from J, leaving 8 bases between. CDR1 is LNHDA and CDR2 is SQIVND in the germline V gene (reference sequence). The CDR3 loop spans 13 amino acids. CDR3 sequence reads: CASSIIEGTEAFF. Here the CDR3 DNA reads TGTGCCAGTAGTATAATCGAGGGCACTGAAGCTTTCTTT. The full variable domain, in which reference TRBV19 and TRBJ1-1 provide the parts outside the CDR3, is DGGITQSPKYLFRKEGQNVTLSCEQNLNHDAMYWYRQDPGQGLRLIYYSQIVNDFQKGDIAEGYSVSREKKESFPLTVTSAQKNPTAFYLCASSIIEGTEAFFGQGTRLTVV.